The T cell receptor (beta chain) described here comes from a study of Ad26.COV2.S vaccination and SARS-CoV-2 variants. About the research overall: Each vaccinee took Ad26.COV2.S intramuscularly, once or twice 56 days apart.

Germline V gene lookup returns CDR1 SGHNT and CDR2 YYREEE (reference sequence). The CDR3 totals 14 residues. V was trimmed by 4 bases and J by 4 bases, leaving 14 bases between them. As for treatment: some 19 received Ad26.COV2.S at low or high dose, single or two shots; about 5 received placebo; per-sample allocation not given. Day 63 after the first vaccine or placebo injection was the time point for sampling. General study findings and limits: Substantial breadth in spike-specific CD8+ and CD4+ T cell responses was reportedly seen after vaccination.

Assay used: immunoSEQ multiplex PCR; TCRdb lists only in-frame clones, some missing. Of about 680,000 clones in the sample, more than 70% were seen once. About this clone: The antigen is undetermined.

The source of this sequence is a person between 18 and 65 years old who received the Ad26.COV2.S COVID-19 vaccine or a placebo. The chain carries TRBV5-4 and TRBJ2-5, with a possible D match to TRBD1 (6 bases). The starting material was peripheral blood, obtained in a trial of Ad26.COV2.S vaccine versus placebo. CDR3 sequence: CASSPQGSGETQYF. Here the CDR3 DNA reads TGTGCCAGCAGCCCCCAGGGGTCCGGAGAGACCCAGTACTTC.